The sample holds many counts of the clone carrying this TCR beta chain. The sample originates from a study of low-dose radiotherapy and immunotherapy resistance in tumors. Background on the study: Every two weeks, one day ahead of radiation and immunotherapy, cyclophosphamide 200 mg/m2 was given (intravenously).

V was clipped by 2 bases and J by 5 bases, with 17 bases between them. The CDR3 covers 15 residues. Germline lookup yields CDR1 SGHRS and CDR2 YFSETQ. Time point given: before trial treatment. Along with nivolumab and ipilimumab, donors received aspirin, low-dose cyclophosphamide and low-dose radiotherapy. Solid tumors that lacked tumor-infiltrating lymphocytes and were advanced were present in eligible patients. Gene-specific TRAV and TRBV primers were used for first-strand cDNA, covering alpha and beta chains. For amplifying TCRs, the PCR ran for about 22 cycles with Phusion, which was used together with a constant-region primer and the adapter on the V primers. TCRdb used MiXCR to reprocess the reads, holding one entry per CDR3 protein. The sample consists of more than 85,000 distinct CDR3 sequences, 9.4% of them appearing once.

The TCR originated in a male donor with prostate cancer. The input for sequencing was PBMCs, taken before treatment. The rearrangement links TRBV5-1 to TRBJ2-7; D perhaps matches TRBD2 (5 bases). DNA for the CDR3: TGCGCCAGCAGCTTCGACGGGATACAAGGCGACGAGCAGTACTTC. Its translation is CASSFDGIQGDEQYF.